The 2 T cell receptor beta chains presented below share a single source sample, sequenced in a study of T cell repertoires in ileal Crohn's disease. Sequencing was performed with immunoSEQ multiplex PCR; in TCRdb, only in-frame clones are kept and a portion is missing. The table lists 9,000 to 13,000 clones, roughly 82% of them singletons. Sequencing input: ileal tissue. Receptor source: an adult with Crohn's disease.

The V gene is TRBV10-3, the J gene TRBJ2-7, with TRBD2 as a possible D gene (7 bases). CDR1 and CDR2 from the germline V gene are ENHRY and SYGVKD. V was pared by 3 bases and J by 1 base, with 22 bases between. The CDR3 is made up of 18 amino acids. The CDR3, as DNA: TGTGCCATCAGTGAAGGGGCGAGGGGGGGCCTAGGTTCCTACGAGCAGTACTTC. Protein: CAISEGARGGLGSYEQYF.

The chain joins TRBV7-2 to TRBJ2-7, with 13 bases matching TRBD2. The V segment lost 2 bases and the J segment 3 bases; nucleotides outside the gene matches: 4. The CDR3 length is 16 residues. CDR1 and CDR2 from the germline V gene are SGHTA and FQGNSA. The CDR3: CASSLRTSGGVYEQYF. Written as DNA, the CDR3 is TGTGCCAGCAGCTTAAGGACTAGCGGGGGTGTCTACGAGCAGTACTTC.